The 29 T cell receptor beta chains presented below share a single source sample, sequenced in a study of T cells after yellow fever vaccination. TCRdb re-derived calls from the 5' RACE reads in MiXCR, one entry per CDR3 protein. The sample consists of some 300,000 distinct CDR3 sequences, around 3.9% of them appearing once. Material: PBMCs, obtained on the day of the yellow fever booster vaccination. These receptors were obtained from a man between 18 and 29 years old who received the YFV17D yellow fever vaccine.

This rearrangement joins TRBV4-1 to TRBJ1-5; D is perhaps TRBD1 (5 bases). The CDR3 contains 16 residues. CDR1 MGHRA and CDR2 YSYEKL come from the germline V gene. Deletions cut 4 bases from V and 3 bases from J, with 16 bases between. The CDR3 spells CASSLTSRDFNQPQHF. CDR3 nucleotides: TGCGCCAGCAGCCTCACCTCCCGGGACTTCAATCAGCCCCAGCATTTT.

V gene TRBV4-2 combines with J gene TRBJ1-1; D is unclear. V shed 4 bases and J shed 1 base, with 10 bases lying between them. CDR3 length: 14 amino acids. CDR1 and CDR2 from the germline V gene are LGHNA and YNFKEQ. CDR3 nucleotide sequence: TGTGCCAGCAGCCCGAGTTTGGCGAACACTGAAGCTTTCTTT. Its protein is CASSPSLANTEAFF.

This clonotype has only a few counts. DNA of the CDR3: TGTGCCAGCAGCCGAGTTTCCGCGGGGCCCGGGGATACGCAGTATTTT. Residues: CASSRVSAGPGDTQYF. The gene calls are TRBV21-1 and TRBJ2-3; the table's TRBD1 call for D was not verified on the DNA. TRBV21-1 is described as a pseudogene. The CDR3 loop spans 16 amino acids.

The chain uses TRBV14 and TRBJ2-1, with 7 bases matching TRBD1. CDR1 is SGHDN and CDR2 is FVKESK in the germline V gene. Unmatched junction bases numbered 17, after V lost 5 bases and J lost 7 bases. The CDR3 is 17 amino acids. As DNA, the CDR3 is TGTGCCAGCAGCTGGCGTCCGACAGGGCTCGTGAGAAATGAGCAGTTCTTC. It translates to CASSWRPTGLVRNEQFF.

This clonotype was counted at least ten times. The chain has TRBV5-6 and TRBJ2-3; 7 bases agree with TRBD1. Trimming cost V 3 bases and J 2 bases; bases outside gene matches: 3. The CDR3 is made up of 14 amino acids. Germline CDR1 reads SGHDT; CDR2 reads YYEEEE. The CDR3 loop reads CASSYQGDTDTQYF. CDR3 bases: TGTGCCAGCAGCTACCAGGGGGACACAGATACGCAGTATTTT.

V usage is TRBV7-6 and J usage is TRBJ2-7; 7 nucleotides align to TRBD1. Germline loops: CDR1 SGHVS, CDR2 FNYEAQ. Germline trimming cut 4 bases from V and 2 bases from J; bases unmatched to any gene: 5. The length of the CDR3 is 14 residues. The CDR3 reads CASSSLQGTYEQYF. For the CDR3, the DNA is TGTGCCAGCAGCTCGTTACAGGGGACCTACGAGCAGTACTTC.

This clonotype was counted ten times or more. CDR3 DNA: TGTGCCAGCAAGGGCAGCTTGTACGAGCAGTACGTC. Protein product: CASKGSLYEQYV. The chain employs TRBV6-6 and TRBJ2-7; no firm D call. The V end lost 7 bases, the J end lost 4 bases, and 11 bases lay between the germline ends. CDR1 is MNHNY and CDR2 is SVGAGI in the germline V gene (reference sequence). This CDR3 spans 12 amino acids.

The table lists this clonotype with many counts. This chain connects TRBV4-1 to TRBJ1-5; D is unclear. Per germline, CDR1 MGHRA and CDR2 YSYEKL. The CDR3 is 15 residues long. The V end was cut by 3 bases, the J end by 1 base, with 10 bases between. The CDR3 is CASSHRAVSNQPQHF. CDR3 sequence (DNA): TGCGCCAGCAGCCACCGCGCGGTGAGCAATCAGCCCCAGCATTTT.

V is TRBV7-9 and J is TRBJ2-2; the D gene could be TRBD1 or TRBD2 (5 bases each). The CDR3 totals 18 residues. Per the germline V gene, CDR1 is SEHNR and CDR2 is FQNEAQ (reference sequence). V was shortened by 5 bases and J by 10 bases, with 29 bases between the two germline ends. CDR3 coding DNA: TGTGCCAGCAGCCCTGCTGGAGAGGGGCTCTACAAGCTGGCGGAGCTGTTTTTT. Its protein is CASSPAGEGLYKLAELFF.

This rearrangement joins TRBV27 to TRBJ2-3, with D tentatively TRBD1 (5 bases). The CDR3 contains 15 residues. In germline, CDR1 is MNHEY, CDR2 SMNVEV (reference sequence). Trimming left V 5 bases short and J 1 base short, with 13 bases between. CDR3 DNA: TGTGCCAGCAGTAGGTTAGGGGCGGGCACAGATACGCAGTATTTT. Protein product: CASSRLGAGTDTQYF.

This clonotype showed up many times. This chain links TRBV7-9 with TRBJ2-1; the match to TRBD2 covers 7 bases. Germline lookup yields CDR1 SEHNR and CDR2 FQNEAQ (reference sequence). V shed 7 bases, J shed 3 bases, and the junction held 9 bases outside the gene matches. The CDR3 has 15 amino acids. Here the CDR3 reads CASTAGAGDYNEQFF. In nucleotides, the CDR3 is TGTGCCAGCACCGCGGGAGCGGGCGACTACAATGAGCAGTTCTTC.

This clonotype was recorded at least ten times. This chain links TRBV5-1 with TRBJ2-4; 7 bases agree with TRBD1. This CDR3 spans 14 amino acids. CDR1 SGHRS and CDR2 YFSETQ come from the germline V gene. V was clipped by 3 bases and J by 5 bases; unmatched bases: 5. The CDR3 is CASSSAGTENIQYF. The CDR3 DNA follows: TGCGCCAGCAGCTCCGCCGGGACAGAAAACATTCAGTACTTC.

This clonotype was seen more than once but under ten times. The CDR3 is CASSQEGTEVYEQYF. In nucleotides, the CDR3 is TGTGCCAGCAGCCAAGAAGGGACAGAAGTCTACGAGCAGTACTTC. V gene TRBV4-2 combines with J gene TRBJ2-7; 7 nucleotides align to TRBD1. With 0 bases clipped from V and 3 bases from J, the junction kept 5 bases outside the gene matches. The CDR3 is 15 residues long. Looked up from germline, CDR1 is LGHNA and CDR2 is YNFKEQ.

This clonotype was counted at least ten times. The chain employs TRBV5-1 and TRBJ2-3; 7 bases are a match to TRBD1. V lost 5 bases to trimming and J lost 1 base; unmatched junction nucleotides: 4. CDR1 SGHRS and CDR2 YFSETQ come from the germline V gene. The length of the CDR3 is 14 residues. The CDR3, as DNA: TGCGCCAGCAGGAGACAGGGAGGCACAGATACGCAGTATTTT. It codes for CASRRQGGTDTQYF. The whole variable domain, filled in from reference TRBV5-1 and TRBJ2-3, reads KAGVTQTPRYLIKTRGQQVTLSCSPISGHRSVSWYQQTPGQGLQFLFEYFSETQRNKGNFPGRFSGRQFSNSRSEMNVSTLELGDSALYLCASRRQGGTDTQYFGPGTRLTVL.

The V and J genes are TRBV28 and TRBJ2-1; 7 positions match TRBD1. V gave up 9 bases and J gave up 2 bases; unmatched junction bases: 10. In germline, CDR1 is MDHEN, CDR2 SYDVKM. This CDR3 has 15 amino acids. CDR3 in DNA: TGTGCCAGTTCTCACCGGGACAGAACCTACAATGAGCAGTTCTTC. It specifies CASSHRDRTYNEQFF.

V and J are TRBV12-3 or TRBV12-4 and TRBJ1-1; D is undetermined. The V gene lost 6 bases and the J gene lost 0 bases, with 11 bases spanning the gap. This CDR3 contains 14 residues. DNA of the CDR3: TGTGCCAGCAGCTCCCCGGGGATGAACACTGAAGCTTTCTTT. Translation gives CASSSPGMNTEAFF.

The rearrangement links TRBV4-2 to TRBJ1-4, with no clear D. Trimming took 4 bases from V and 7 from J, leaving 13 bases between them. The CDR3 runs to 14 residues. The germline V gene encodes CDR1 LGHNA and CDR2 YNFKEQ. In DNA, the CDR3 is TGTGCCAGCAGCCGCGACACGGATGCTGAAAAACTGTTTTTT. This translates into CASSRDTDAEKLFF.

The table lists this clonotype with many counts. This chain connects TRBV19 to TRBJ2-4, with 7 bases identical to TRBD2. V dropped 5 bases and J dropped 0; count of bases not matched to a gene: 4. Germline loops: CDR1 LNHDA, CDR2 SQIVND (reference sequence). The CDR3 spans 15 residues. DNA of the CDR3: TGTGCCAGTAGTCCCGGGACTATAGCCAAAAACATTCAGTACTTC. It specifies CASSPGTIAKNIQYF.

This clonotype came up many times. This chain uses TRBV20-1 with TRBJ1-5; D gene unclear. The CDR3 is 12 residues long. Germline V gene sequence: CDR1 DFQATT, CDR2 SNEGSKA (reference sequence). Trimming removed 5 bases at V and 4 bases at J, with 9 bases between. CDR3: CSARRPNQPQHF. The CDR3 DNA follows: TGCAGTGCTCGACGGCCAAATCAGCCCCAGCATTTT.

This clonotype occurred a few times. The gene calls are TRBV20-1 and TRBJ1-2; the D is unclear. This CDR3 spans 13 amino acids. Germline values: CDR1 DFQATT, CDR2 SNEGSKA (reference sequence). V was cut by 6 bases and J by 3 bases, with 14 bases left in between. The CDR3 is CSACWGRDYGYTF. CDR3 sequence (DNA): TGCAGTGCCTGTTGGGGAAGGGACTATGGCTACACCTTC.

This clonotype was seen more than once but under ten times. The chain uses TRBV27 and TRBJ1-5; D is unresolved. Germline CDR1 MNHEY, CDR2 SMNVEV (reference sequence). The CDR3 has 13 amino acids. V lost 2 bases, J lost 4 bases, and 6 bases lay in between. CDR3 region: CASSLQRNQPQHF. CDR3 coding DNA: TGTGCCAGCAGTTTACAGAGAAATCAGCCCCAGCATTTT.

Ten or more counts support this clonotype. The chain joins TRBV6-1 to TRBJ2-7, with 8 bases identical to TRBD1. Unmatched junction bases numbered 15, after V lost 7 bases and J lost 10 bases. The CDR3 runs to 14 residues. Looked up from germline, CDR1 is MNHNS and CDR2 is SASEGT. The CDR3 DNA sequence: TGTGCCAGCACGCTGAGGGACAGGCCCCATTTCCAGTACTTC. As protein: CASTLRDRPHFQYF.

V gene TRBV2 combines with J gene TRBJ2-1, with TRBD2 matching 7 bases. There are 17 residues in the CDR3. Germline CDR1 reads SNHLY; CDR2 reads FYNNEI. The V segment lost 10 bases and the J segment 6 bases; nucleotides outside the gene matches: 21. CDR3 region: CATSGRGSTLSGNEQFF. The CDR3 DNA is TGTGCCACCTCGGGGCGGGGGTCAACCCTGTCGGGCAATGAGCAGTTCTTC.

The sample holds many counts of this clonotype. The chain is built from TRBV7-9 and TRBJ2-2, with D possibly matching TRBD2 (5 bases). There are 15 residues in the CDR3. Germline V gene sequence: CDR1 SEHNR, CDR2 FQNEAQ (reference sequence). V lost 5 bases and J 0 bases, leaving 10 bases between the germline ends. CDR3 sequence (DNA): TGTGCCAGCAGCCTTAGCGAAGCGAACACCGGGGAGCTGTTTTTT. This translates into CASSLSEANTGELFF.

This clonotype showed up many times. The chain's CDR3 is CASSVELGAVHEQYF. The DNA for the CDR3 is TGTGCCAGCAGCGTAGAGCTGGGGGCTGTGCACGAGCAGTACTTC. The chain is built from TRBV9 and TRBJ2-7; the D gene is possibly TRBD1 (6 bases). This CDR3 contains 15 residues. V gave up 0 bases and J gave up 5 bases, with 15 bases separating them. Germline V lookup: CDR1 SGDLS, CDR2 YYNGEE.

This clonotype was observed a few times. This chain uses TRBV11-2 with TRBJ2-5; the D gene is possibly TRBD2 (5 bases). V was shortened by 5 bases and J by 5 bases, with 9 bases between the two germline ends. The CDR3 contains 12 residues. Germline CDR1 SGHAT, CDR2 FQNNGV. DNA for the CDR3: TGTGCCAGCAGCGCGGACTGGGAGACCCAGTACTTC. This encodes CASSADWETQYF.

The sample holds many counts of this clonotype. The chain recombines TRBV25-1 with TRBJ2-4; unclear D gene. The length of the CDR3 is 15 residues. The ends were cut back, 4 bases at V and 0 bases at J, with 10 bases in the middle. Germline CDR1 and CDR2: MGHDK and SYGVNS. CDR3 bases: TGTGCCAGCAGTGCCTCGTGGGGAGCCAAAAACATTCAGTACTTC. Translation gives CASSASWGAKNIQYF.

The chain employs TRBV6-6 and TRBJ2-2; D is perhaps TRBD1 (6 bases). This CDR3 contains 14 residues. V was trimmed by 7 bases and J by 4 bases, leaving 13 bases between them. Germline values: CDR1 MNHNY, CDR2 SVGAGI (reference sequence). The CDR3: CASTQGSRTGELFF. The CDR3 DNA reads TGTGCCAGCACCCAGGGGTCCCGCACCGGGGAGCTGTTTTTT.

This clonotype occurred many times. J is TRBJ2-3 and V is TRBV6-4; 8 positions match TRBD2. Germline loops: CDR1 MRHNA, CDR2 SNTAGT. This CDR3 is 15 amino acids long. The J segment lost 1 base and the V segment lost 3 bases, leaving 3 bases of the junction unmatched. CDR3 protein: CASSEGSGGTDTQYF. CDR3 nucleotides: TGTGCCAGCAGTGAGGGTAGCGGGGGCACAGATACGCAGTATTTT.